A single count supports the clone carrying this T cell receptor (beta chain). What it recognizes is unknown. This specimen comes from a study of cytomegalovirus exposure and HLA in healthy donors. Study summary: Out of about 180 million T cells, an earlier analysis found around 110 million unique TCR beta sequences in total. The study's findings and limits: HLA alleles were associated with 15,000 to 20,000 TCR beta sequences in a later analysis at 0.05 false discovery rate. Researchers reportedly found TCR beta sequences accurately predicted most subjects' HLA-A and HLA-B alleles. Researchers reported in a later analysis that a missense DCLRE1C variant was tied to TCR beta V- and J-gene trimming.

The study ran its PCR with 60 Vbeta and 13 Jbeta primers. Profiled with immunoSEQ multiplex PCR; TCRdb holds only in-frame clones, not every one. Of around 60,000 clones detected, more than 70% appear once; the ten largest clones hold roughly 25%. The V segment lost 0 bases and the J segment 6 bases; nucleotides outside the gene matches: 4. The CDR3 runs to 15 residues. Germline assignment: CDR1 SGDLS and CDR2 YYNGEE. This TCR derives from a woman in her thirties or forties in good health and CMV-seropositive. The chain joins TRBV9 to TRBJ2-1, with 9 bases aligning to TRBD2. Specimen: PBMCs. Here the CDR3 reads CASSVVAGGFNEQFF. The DNA of the CDR3 is TGTGCCAGCAGCGTAGTTGCGGGGGGGTTCAATGAGCAGTTCTTC.